The 24 T cell receptor beta chains given below trace back to one sample, sequenced in a study of brain T cells in children with intractable seizures. Time point in this sample: blood from clinic visit 5 months post-surgery; TSC patient then seizure free. Measured with immunoSEQ multiplex PCR; TCRdb has only the in-frame clones, and not every one. There are about 320,000 clones in the sample; about 94% occur only once, and 4.5% to 7% lies in the top ten. Material: peripheral blood, obtained about 5 months after surgery. The source is a boy under two years old with tuberous sclerosis and intractable seizures.

The gene calls are TRBV5-4 and TRBJ2-2; TRBD1 is a possible D gene (5 bases). V was pared by 2 bases and J by 6 bases, with 8 bases between. Germline values: CDR1 SGHNT, CDR2 YYREEE (reference sequence). The CDR3 spans 13 residues. The CDR3 is CASSLKGAGELFF. Written as DNA, the CDR3 is TGTGCCAGCAGCTTAAAAGGGGCCGGGGAGCTGTTTTTT.

CDR3 bases: TGCGCCAGCAGCCCGGGGATCCAATACGAGCAGTACTTC. Its protein is CASSPGIQYEQYF. The chain uses TRBV4-1 and TRBJ2-7, with D possibly TRBD2 on 5 matching bases. Germline V gene lookup returns CDR1 MGHRA and CDR2 YSYEKL. This CDR3 region has 13 residues. The V end lost 4 bases, the J end lost 4 bases, and 11 bases lay between the germline ends.

V usage is TRBV5-1 and J usage is TRBJ1-6; D remains unclear. There are 15 residues in the CDR3. CDR1 and CDR2 (germline): SGHRS, YFSETQ. V was cut by 0 bases and J by 10 bases, with 14 bases left in between. CDR3 region: CASSLEAVLGSPLHF. The CDR3 DNA is TGCGCCAGCAGCTTGGAGGCGGTTTTGGGGTCACCCCTCCACTTT.

This clone showed up just a few times. The V and J genes are TRBV14 and TRBJ2-4; 10 bases are shared with TRBD2. This CDR3 is 17 amino acids long. Germline CDR1 is SGHDN and CDR2 is FVKESK. With V trimmed by 0 bases and J by 9 bases, 11 bases remained unmatched. The CDR3 nucleotides are TGTGCCAGCAGCCAAGATTCGTCTAGCGGGAGTAGGGGCATTCAGTACTTC. Its translation is CASSQDSSSGSRGIQYF.

This chain joins TRBV7-9 and TRBJ2-2, with D uncertain. Deletions cut 0 bases from V and 6 bases from J, with 11 bases between. Germline CDR1 SEHNR, CDR2 FQNEAQ (reference sequence). The CDR3 has 15 amino acids. For the CDR3, the DNA is TGTGCCAGCAGCTTAGCAGATCCCTTGGCCGGGGAGCTGTTTTTT. As protein: CASSLADPLAGELFF.

This chain joins TRBV28 and TRBJ2-7; maybe TRBD1 (6 bases). V lost 7 bases, J lost 0 bases, and 22 bases lay in between. Germline assignment: CDR1 MDHEN and CDR2 SYDVKM. This CDR3 region has 17 residues. The CDR3 here is CASIEFKGQLGSYEQYF. In nucleotides, the CDR3 is TGTGCCAGCATCGAATTTAAAGGACAGTTGGGCTCCTACGAGCAGTACTTC.

The V call is TRBV7-8, the J call TRBJ1-1; TRBD1 matches 7 bases. CDR3 length: 15 residues. Germline loops: CDR1 SGHVS, CDR2 FQNEAQ. With V trimmed by 2 bases and J by 7 bases, 10 bases remained unmatched. This CDR3 reads CASSLLQGFRGEAFF. The CDR3 DNA sequence: TGTGCCAGCAGCTTACTACAGGGGTTCCGTGGTGAAGCTTTCTTT.

As regards this clone: The identical CDR3 is also encoded by other nucleotide sequences in the sample. The chain is built from TRBV5-6 and TRBJ2-1; D is uncertain. This CDR3 has 12 amino acids. The germline V gene encodes CDR1 SGHDT and CDR2 YYEEEE. The V end was cut by 0 bases, the J end by 5 bases, with 3 bases between. CDR3 sequence: CASSLGDNEQFF. The CDR3 DNA sequence: TGTGCCAGCAGCTTGGGAGACAATGAGCAGTTCTTC.

The chain links TRBV11-2 to TRBJ1-1; D ambiguous. Germline V gene data show CDR1 as SGHAT and CDR2 as FQNNGV. There are 15 residues in the CDR3. V was clipped by 7 bases and J by 1 base, with 16 bases between them. This chain's CDR3 is CASISWAGANTEAFF. The CDR3 DNA follows: TGTGCCAGCATCTCATGGGCGGGAGCGAACACTGAAGCTTTCTTT.

The V and J genes are TRBV19 and TRBJ1-2; D gene unclear. Germline CDR1 LNHDA, CDR2 SQIVND (reference sequence). CDR3 size: 14 residues. With 7 bases removed from V and 1 base from J, the gap between germline ends came to 13 bases. In DNA form, the CDR3 reads TGTGCCAGTAAAGCAGGCGAGAGTAACTATGGCTACACCTTC. It specifies CASKAGESNYGYTF.

The chain combines TRBV19 with TRBJ1-6; D gene unclear. Germline assignment: CDR1 LNHDA and CDR2 SQIVND (reference sequence). CDR3 length equals 17 residues. V gave up 3 bases and J gave up 4 bases, with 16 bases separating them. CDR3 in amino acids: CASSISPIREYNSPLHF. DNA of the CDR3: TGTGCCAGTAGTATTTCCCCGATACGAGAATATAATTCACCCCTCCACTTT.

This clone has more than one count but fewer than ten. The chain uses TRBV6-5 and TRBJ1-2, with D unclear. V shed 2 bases and J shed 0 bases, with 4 bases lying between them. CDR3 length: 13 residues. Germline CDR1 MNHEY, CDR2 SVGAGI. The CDR3 is CASSYQANYGYTF. CDR3 nucleotide sequence: TGTGCCAGCAGTTACCAGGCTAACTATGGCTACACCTTC.

V and J are TRBV6-6 and TRBJ2-1, with D possibly matching TRBD2 (6 bases). V lost 2 bases and J 7 bases, leaving 9 bases between the germline ends. In germline, CDR1 is MNHNY, CDR2 SVGAGI (reference sequence). The CDR3 runs 13 residues. The CDR3 coding sequence is TGTGCCAGCAGTTACCGTGGGGGGAATGAGCAGTTCTTC. Translation gives CASSYRGGNEQFF.

The chain is built from TRBV13 and TRBJ2-2, with D tentatively TRBD1 or TRBD2 (5 bases each). Germline loops: CDR1 PRHDT, CDR2 FYEKMQ (reference sequence). The CDR3 extends over 15 amino acids. The germline V and J ends were trimmed by 5 bases and 0 bases, with 10 bases remaining between them. CDR3 region: CASSPGRTNTGELFF. The CDR3 region has the DNA TGTGCCAGCAGCCCGGGACGTACGAACACCGGGGAGCTGTTTTTT. The full variable domain, completed using reference TRBV13 and TRBJ2-2, is AAGVIQSPRHLIKEKRETATLKCYPIPRHDTVYWYQQGPGQDPQFLISFYEKMQSDKGSIPDRFSAQQFSDYHSELNMSSLELGDSALYFCASSPGRTNTGELFFGEGSRLTVL.

This rearrangement joins TRBV3-1 (or the pseudogene TRBV3-2) to TRBJ1-5; tentatively, D is TRBD1 (5 bases). This CDR3 spans 15 amino acids. CDR1 is LGHDT, CDR2 YNNKEL, per germline (reference sequence). V was trimmed by 1 base and J by 5 bases, leaving 12 bases between them. The CDR3 spells CASSQAHGAHQPQHF. For the CDR3, the DNA is TGTGCCAGCAGCCAAGCACACGGGGCACATCAGCCCCAGCATTTT.

The chain employs TRBV11-3 and TRBJ2-1, with 8 bases matching TRBD2. This CDR3 has 15 amino acids. Per germline, CDR1 SGHNT and CDR2 YENEEA. Unmatched junction bases numbered 10, after V lost 7 bases and J lost 5 bases. CDR3 sequence: CASTNLAGVDNEQFF. The CDR3, as DNA: TGTGCCAGCACGAACCTAGCGGGCGTAGACAATGAGCAGTTCTTC.

This clone was observed once. The chain is built from TRBV6-5 and TRBJ2-1, with D possibly matching TRBD2 (6 bases). The CDR3 is made up of 16 amino acids. V was clipped by 2 bases and J by 3 bases, with 14 bases between them. Looked up from germline, CDR1 is MNHEY and CDR2 is SVGAGI. The CDR3 region is CASSYQTSSIYNEQFF. The CDR3 nucleotides are TGTGCCAGCAGTTACCAGACTAGTTCTATCTACAATGAGCAGTTCTTC.

The gene calls are TRBV6-5 and TRBJ2-5; a weak D match, TRBD2 (6 bases). CDR1 MNHEY and CDR2 SVGAGI come from the germline V gene. Trimming took 5 bases from V and 5 from J, leaving 18 bases between them. There are 15 residues in the CDR3. As DNA, the CDR3 is TGTGCCAGCAGTCCCCTACTAGCCTGGCGGGAGACCCAGTACTTC. It yields the protein CASSPLLAWRETQYF.

The chain couples TRBV20-1 to TRBJ2-7; 7 nucleotides align to TRBD2. Germline values: CDR1 DFQATT, CDR2 SNEGSKA (reference sequence). J gave up 10 bases and V 3 bases, and 24 bases lay outside the gene matches. The CDR3 is 17 amino acids. Here the CDR3 DNA reads TGCAGTGCTAGTATCCCCTACGTGGCGGGAGAGCAAAGCGAACAGTACTTC. It yields the protein CSASIPYVAGEQSEQYF.

The V call is TRBV6-5, the J call TRBJ2-5, with 8 positions matching TRBD2. Germline V gene data show CDR1 as MNHEY and CDR2 as SVGAGI. The V gene end was trimmed by 4 bases and the J gene end by 2 bases; junction bases not matched to a gene: 3. CDR3 length: 14 amino acids. CDR3 DNA: TGTGCCAGCAGTTCAGGACTAGCACAAGAGACCCAGTACTTC. Translating gives CASSSGLAQETQYF.

This clone was observed a single time. This chain connects TRBV12-3 or TRBV12-4 to TRBJ1-5, with D possibly TRBD1 on 5 matching bases. V was cut by 7 bases and J by 4 bases, with 11 bases left in between. The CDR3 is 13 residues long. As DNA, the CDR3 is TGTGCCAGCACCGGGGACGGGAATCAGCCCCAGCATTTT. As protein: CASTGDGNQPQHF.

Only one count was recorded for this clone. The J gene is TRBJ2-7, the V gene TRBV12-3 or TRBV12-4; D not certain. The CDR3 consists of 12 residues. Deletions cut 3 bases from V and 0 bases from J, with 3 bases between. CDR3 coding DNA: TGTGCCAGCAGTTTCCGCTCCTACGAGCAGTACTTC. It is translated as CASSFRSYEQYF.

This clone was observed a handful of times. Other DNA sequences in this sample translate to the same CDR3. This chain joins TRBV9 and TRBJ2-3, with 8 bases aligning to TRBD2. V lost 0 bases to trimming and J lost 4 bases; unmatched junction nucleotides: 1. This CDR3 has 14 residues. Germline CDR1 is SGDLS and CDR2 is YYNGEE. CDR3 DNA sequence: TGTGCCAGCAGCGTAGCGGGAGGGCCAGATACGCAGTATTTT. Its translation: CASSVAGGPDTQYF.

This clone is a singleton in its sample. The CDR3 protein is CASSEVLGTGTDTQYF. In DNA, the CDR3 is TGTGCCAGCAGCGAAGTCCTAGGGACAGGGACAGATACGCAGTATTTT. The genes are TRBV7-9 and TRBJ2-3, with 9 positions matching TRBD1. The CDR3 consists of 16 residues. Germline trimming cut 5 bases from V and 3 bases from J; bases unmatched to any gene: 9. Germline V CDR1 and CDR2: SEHNR, FQNEAQ (reference sequence). The variable domain in full, with the rest retrieved from reference TRBV7-9 and TRBJ2-3, is DTGVSQNPRHKITKRGQNVTFRCDPISEHNRLYWYRQTLGQGPEFLTYFQNEAQLEKSRLLSDRFSAERPKGSFSTLEIQRTEQGDSAMYLCASSEVLGTGTDTQYFGPGTRLTVL.